This T cell receptor (beta chain) is from a study of identical twins. Study results and limitations: For out-of-frame beta sequences, excess twin sharing was weaker.

In its sample, this clonotype was seen many times. Its matching antigen is unknown. V dropped 4 bases and J dropped 7 bases, with 23 bases sitting between them. The CDR3 has 17 amino acids. TCRdb fed the 5' RACE reads into MiXCR, producing one record per CDR3 protein. The table lists around 250,000 distinct CDR3 sequences, roughly 7% of them singletons, with 3.6% in the top ten. This sample was also put to use in a study of yellow fever vaccine responses in identical twins.

This rearrangement joins TRBV12-3 or TRBV12-4 to TRBJ2-1; D could derive from TRBD1 or TRBD2 (6 bases each). The sample comprised memory (CD45RO+) T cells sorted from blood. The TCR comes from a woman aged 18-30 years in good health. The CDR3 region is CASSSYGGLTPSNEQFF. The CDR3 DNA reads as TGTGCCAGCAGTTCATACGGGGGCCTCACCCCTTCTAATGAGCAGTTCTTC.